This TCR beta chain was recorded in a study of T cells expressing NK-cell markers. Study-wide results and limits: Dominant NKG2C+ clonotypes made up roughly 1.0-7.0% of CD8+ T cells in several donors.

The CDR3 spans 16 residues. Germline CDR1 reads SGHVS; CDR2 reads FNYEAQ. Remarks on this clonotype: Its antigen is undetermined.

No DNA is given; TCRdb re-called the 5' RACE reads and lists each CDR3 protein once. The sample spans a few hundred thousand distinct CDR3 sequences; the ten largest clones claim roughly 5.2%. This TCR derives from a man between 18 and 69 years old in good health. The V call is TRBV7-6, the J call TRBJ2-3; TCRdb designates TRBD2, a call that cannot be tested without DNA. Sequencing was performed on blood T cells: a sorted CD56 or NKG2C T cell subset, CD4+ or CD8+ T cells, or bulk PBMC T cells (not recorded which). The CDR3 region is CASSLGASVVKDTQYF.